These 27 T cell receptor beta chains share one sample of origin, sequenced in a study of control samples from healthy donors and cancer patients (dated by TCRdb to 2020 to 2022). Library preparation employed the immunoSEQ multiplex PCR assay. Imported from immuneACCESS, the table was reduced by TCRdb to in-frame sequences with V and J called. These copies leave out some clones; in studies compared against another copy, an unresolved V gene accounts for under half, and the cause of the remainder is not known. The sample has 180,000 or so clones on record, 93% of them singletons. Together, the top ten hold 4.1% of the sample. Source material: blood. The receptors were sampled from a woman aged 60 to 75 in good health.

J is TRBJ1-1 and V is TRBV12-3 or TRBV12-4; the match to TRBD1 covers 8 bases. V shed 5 bases and J 6 bases; nucleotides not matched to a gene: 5. The CDR3 runs to 13 residues. The CDR3 here is CASSPGGGSEAFF. CDR3 coding DNA: TGTGCCAGCAGTCCAGGGGGCGGGTCTGAAGCTTTCTTT.

The V call is TRBV19, the J call TRBJ1-6; D is perhaps TRBD1 (6 bases). The CDR3 contains 17 residues. Trimming took 4 bases from V and 1 from J, leaving 14 bases between them. CDR1 is LNHDA, CDR2 SQIVND, per germline (reference sequence). This CDR3 is CASSTHLGASYNSPLHF. The CDR3 region has the DNA TGTGCCAGTAGTACCCACCTGGGGGCTTCCTATAATTCACCCCTCCACTTT.

The chain is built from TRBV11-2 and TRBJ2-1; 12 bases fit TRBD2. V was pared by 6 bases and J by 9 bases, with 15 bases of the junction left unmatched. Germline CDR1 is SGHAT and CDR2 is FQNNGV. The CDR3 extends over 17 amino acids. The CDR3 sequence: CASRGRVPSGGAVEQFF. In DNA form, the CDR3 reads TGTGCCAGCAGGGGTCGGGTCCCTAGCGGGGGGGCCGTTGAGCAGTTCTTC.

CDR3 protein: CSAPETVGAFF. In DNA, the CDR3 is TGCAGTGCGCCCGAAACCGTAGGGGCTTTCTTT. This chain joins TRBV20-1 and TRBJ1-1, with D hard to call. CDR3 length: 11 amino acids. V lost 6 bases, J lost 11 bases, and 16 bases lay in between. The germline CDR1 and CDR2 sequences are DFQATT and SNEGSKA (reference sequence).

The rearrangement joins TRBV30 to TRBJ1-1; the match to TRBD1 covers 8 bases. The CDR3 consists of 14 residues. Germline CDR1 is GTSNPN and CDR2 is SVGIG (reference sequence). Trimming cost V 0 bases and J 5 bases; bases outside gene matches: 5. In nucleotides, the CDR3 is TGTGCCTGGAGTGTTCAGGGGGCCGGGACTGAAGCTTTCTTT. It encodes CAWSVQGAGTEAFF.

This chain joins TRBV7-3 and TRBJ2-5, with 7 bases fitting TRBD1. In germline, CDR1 is SGHTA, CDR2 FQGTGA. V lost 5 bases to trimming and J lost 5 bases; unmatched junction nucleotides: 5. This CDR3 is 13 amino acids long. The DNA of the CDR3 is TGTGCCAGCAGCAGGGGACAGACGGAGACCCAGTACTTC. Translated: CASSRGQTETQYF.

Notes on this clone: Its ends do not fully match the called genes, so a read error is possible. The chain combines TRBV7-7 with TRBJ2-5; a weak D match, TRBD1 (6 bases). In germline, CDR1 is SSHAT, CDR2 FNYEAQ (reference sequence). There are 15 residues in the CDR3. The chain's CDR3 is CASSLGNREGETQYF. The CDR3 DNA reads TGTGCTAGCAGCTTAGGGAACAGGGAAGGAGAGACCCAGTACTTC. Complete variable domain (other parts from reference TRBV7-7 and TRBJ2-5): GAGVSQSPRYKVTKRGQDVTLRCDPISSHATLYWYQQALGQGPEFLTYFNYEAQPDKSGLPSDRFSAERPEGSISTLTIQRTEQRDSAMYRCASSLGNREGETQYFGPGTRLLVL.

The rearrangement joins TRBV6-5 to TRBJ1-1; 9 bases match TRBD1. CDR3 length: 15 amino acids. V lost 1 base, J lost 4 bases, and 4 bases stayed unmatched. CDR1 and CDR2 from the germline V gene are MNHEY and SVGAGI. The CDR3: CASSYWATGGTEAFF. The CDR3, as DNA: TGTGCCAGCAGTTACTGGGCGACAGGGGGCACTGAAGCTTTCTTT.

V gene TRBV11-3 combines with J gene TRBJ2-3; 7 bases are a match to TRBD2. Germline values: CDR1 SGHNT, CDR2 YENEEA. Trimming cost V 0 bases and J 3 bases; bases outside gene matches: 6. The CDR3 has 16 residues. The CDR3: CASSLETGAGTDTQYF. CDR3 nucleotides: TGTGCCAGCAGCTTAGAGACGGGAGCGGGGACAGATACGCAGTATTTT. Using reference TRBV11-3 and TRBJ2-3 for the parts outside the CDR3, the full variable domain is EAGVVQSPRYKIIEKKQPVAFWCNPISGHNTLYWYLQNLGQGPELLIRYENEEAVDDSQLPKDRFSAERLKGVDSTLKIQPAELGDSAVYLCASSLETGAGTDTQYFGPGTRLTVL.

This chain uses TRBV18 with TRBJ1-2; 8 nucleotides agree with TRBD1. Germline V gene lookup returns CDR1 KGHSH and CDR2 LQKENI. Germline trimming cut 1 base from V and 3 bases from J; bases unmatched to any gene: 7. This CDR3 comprises 16 residues. In nucleotides, the CDR3 is TGTGCCAGCTCACCACTTCCAGGGGGCATTGACTATGGCTACACCTTC. Protein sequence: CASSPLPGGIDYGYTF.

This clone was picked up one time. CDR3 residues: CASSPRGGTNYGYTF. The CDR3 DNA reads as TGTGCCAGCAGCCCCCGGGGCGGGACTAACTATGGCTACACCTTC. The chain combines TRBV27 with TRBJ1-2; a possible D gene is TRBD1 (5 bases). The germline V and J ends were trimmed by 6 bases and 0 bases, with 14 bases remaining between them. This CDR3 comprises 15 residues. Germline lookup yields CDR1 MNHEY and CDR2 SMNVEV (reference sequence).

The V gene is TRBV4-3, the J gene TRBJ1-4; 7 nucleotides agree with TRBD1. Trimming at V came to 3 bases and at J to 3 bases, leaving 7 bases not matched to a gene. This CDR3 comprises 16 residues. CDR1 and CDR2 from the germline V gene are LGHNA and YSLEER. CDR3 DNA: TGCGCCAGCAGCCAGACCACCGGGACAGCTAATGAAAAACTGTTTTTT. This gives the protein CASSQTTGTANEKLFF.

This chain links TRBV18 with TRBJ1-1; D is unclear. The germline V gene has CDR1 KGHSH and CDR2 LQKENI. Trimming left V 2 bases short and J 1 base short, with 8 bases between. This CDR3 has 14 amino acids. CDR3 in amino acids: CASSPATANTEAFF. Written as DNA, the CDR3 is TGTGCCAGCTCACCAGCCACAGCGAACACTGAAGCTTTCTTT.

This sequence joins TRBV19 and TRBJ1-4; D might be TRBD1 (5 bases). The V gene lost 5 bases and the J gene lost 3 bases, with 13 bases spanning the gap. Germline V gene sequence: CDR1 LNHDA, CDR2 SQIVND (reference sequence). The CDR3 is 15 amino acids. In nucleotides, the CDR3 is TGTGCCAGTAGTGTAAGGGCGGGGCCTAATGAAAAACTGTTTTTT. Amino acid sequence: CASSVRAGPNEKLFF.

Only one count was recorded for this clone. The J gene is TRBJ1-1, the V gene TRBV12-3 or TRBV12-4, with D maybe TRBD1 (6 bases). The V gene lost 7 bases and the J gene lost 0 bases, with 9 bases spanning the gap. The CDR3 consists of 13 residues. The CDR3 DNA sequence: TGTGCCAGCAATACAGGGTTGAACACTGAAGCTTTCTTT. It yields the protein CASNTGLNTEAFF.

V usage is TRBV7-9 and J usage is TRBJ1-1; 9 positions agree with TRBD1. The germline V gene encodes CDR1 SEHNR and CDR2 FQNEAQ (reference sequence). The J segment lost 1 base and the V segment lost 5 bases, leaving 5 bases of the junction unmatched. The CDR3 extends over 15 amino acids. CDR3 coding DNA: TGTGCCAGCAGCCCAAGGACAGGGGCGAACACTGAAGCTTTCTTT. As protein: CASSPRTGANTEAFF.

The rearrangement uses TRBV3-1 (or the pseudogene TRBV3-2) and TRBJ1-6; tentatively, D is TRBD1 (6 bases). V was cut by 3 bases and J by 7 bases, with 10 bases left in between. Germline V lookup: CDR1 LGHDT, CDR2 YNNKEL (reference sequence). The CDR3 contains 14 residues. The CDR3 region is CASSHRGRNSPLHF. DNA for the CDR3: TGTGCCAGCAGCCACAGGGGACGGAATTCACCCCTCCACTTT.

The J gene is TRBJ1-4, the V gene TRBV27, with D hard to call. This CDR3 has 15 amino acids. CDR1 is MNHEY and CDR2 is SMNVEV in the germline V gene (reference sequence). Trimming cost V 4 bases and J 4 bases, with 13 bases left between them. CDR3 residues: CASSYLGQNNEKLFF. DNA of the CDR3: TGTGCCAGCAGTTATTTAGGGCAGAATAATGAAAAACTGTTTTTT.

This sequence joins TRBV5-4 and TRBJ1-3, with a weak D call TRBD1 (5 bases). The CDR3 sequence is 16 residues long. V was shortened by 2 bases and J by 3 bases, with 15 bases between the two germline ends. CDR1 SGHNT and CDR2 YYREEE come from the germline V gene (reference sequence). The DNA of the CDR3 is TGTGCCAGCAGCTTAGGAGGGACCCACCTTGGAAACACCATATATTTT. As protein: CASSLGGTHLGNTIYF.

The rearrangement uses TRBV7-2 and TRBJ2-2, with unresolved D. The CDR3 covers 13 residues. Germline V gene data show CDR1 as SGHTA and CDR2 as FQGNSA. Trimming cost V 4 bases and J 8 bases, with 11 bases left between them. CDR3 region: CASSSPLGGELFF. For the CDR3, the DNA is TGTGCCAGCAGCTCACCTTTGGGTGGGGAGCTGTTTTTT.

J is TRBJ2-2 and V is TRBV19, with 11 bases aligning to TRBD2. J lost 1 base, V lost 6 bases, and 13 bases had no gene match. From germline, CDR1 is LNHDA and CDR2 SQIVND (reference sequence). The CDR3 is 19 residues long. The CDR3 DNA follows: TGTGCCAGTAGCGAGGGTGTGGCTAGCGGGGGGTTGAACACCGGGGAGCTGTTTTTT. Its protein is CASSEGVASGGLNTGELFF.

The rearrangement uses TRBV4-2 and TRBJ1-2; 7 nucleotides line up with TRBD1. V lost 3 bases, J lost 4 bases, and 14 bases stayed unmatched. Germline V gene data show CDR1 as LGHNA and CDR2 as YNFKEQ. The CDR3 has 17 residues. The DNA of the CDR3 is TGTGCCAGCAGCCAGGAGGGACAGAGTAAAAATTCCTATGGCTACACCTTC. Translation gives CASSQEGQSKNSYGYTF.

The rearrangement uses TRBV28 and TRBJ1-2; maybe TRBD1 (5 bases). Trimming removed 6 bases at V and 4 bases at J, with 15 bases between. This CDR3 comprises 14 residues. Germline CDR1 MDHEN, CDR2 SYDVKM. The chain's CDR3 is CASSPGDVSYGYTF. CDR3 coding DNA: TGTGCCAGCAGCCCCGGGGACGTGTCCTATGGCTACACCTTC.

This clone was seen a single time. The V call is TRBV4-3, the J call TRBJ1-2; the D is unclear. The CDR3 has 13 amino acids. V dropped 1 base and J dropped 2 bases, with 5 bases sitting between them. Looked up from germline, CDR1 is LGHNA and CDR2 is YSLEER. CDR3 loop: CASSQVRNYGYTF. The CDR3 DNA sequence: TGCGCCAGCAGCCAAGTGAGGAACTATGGCTACACCTTC.

Note on this clone: In the same sample, other DNA sequences code for this CDR3. V gene TRBV4-2 combines with J gene TRBJ1-2; D gene ambiguous. Trimming took 3 bases from V and 0 from J, leaving 2 bases between them. This CDR3 has 12 amino acids. Germline V lookup: CDR1 LGHNA, CDR2 YNFKEQ. CDR3 sequence: CASSQANYGYTF. The DNA for the CDR3 is TGTGCCAGCAGCCAGGCTAACTATGGCTACACCTTC.

The V and J genes are TRBV19 and TRBJ1-6; no firm D call. Germline-derived CDR1 and CDR2 are LNHDA and SQIVND (reference sequence). The CDR3 extends over 16 amino acids. Trimming removed 1 base at V and 2 bases at J, with 9 bases between. CDR3: CASSIGPSAYNSPLHF. CDR3 coding DNA: TGTGCCAGTAGTATAGGCCCGTCGGCCTATAATTCACCCCTCCACTTT.

The chain employs TRBV2 and TRBJ1-1; D not resolved. Germline CDR1 SNHLY, CDR2 FYNNEI. Trimming left V 7 bases short and J 4 bases short, with 13 bases between. The CDR3 has 13 residues. The CDR3 here is CASTSRRSTEAFF. CDR3 coding DNA: TGTGCCAGCACCAGCCGACGCAGCACTGAAGCTTTCTTT. The variable domain in full, with the rest retrieved from reference TRBV2 and TRBJ1-1, is EPEVTQTPSHQVTQMGQEVILRCVPISNHLYFYWYRQILGQKVEFLVSFYNNEISEKSEIFDDQFSVERPDGSNFTLKIRSTKLEDSAMYFCASTSRRSTEAFFGQGTRLTVV.